This TCR beta chain emerged from a study of shared clonotypes between healthy human individuals. Across the study: The people who gave samples were a couple of women and a few men aged 18 to 49.

This CDR3 has 16 amino acids. With 3 bases removed from V and 5 bases from J, the gap between germline ends came to 19 bases. Germline-derived CDR1 and CDR2 are MDHEN and SYDVKM. Naivety among CD8 cells was defined by CD45RO negativity and positive CCR7 selection, thereby excluding terminally differentiated effector memory CD45RA+ cells. The assay was carried out at the deep level. Sorted-subset replicate PCR reactions were performed with about 200 ng DNA, corresponding to 30,000 to 35,000 T cell genomes. Generated by immunoSEQ multiplex PCR, the TCRdb table keeps only in-frame clones and is missing some. The data contain millions of clones, 85% to 95% of them singletons.

The receptor was derived from a man between 18 and 35 years old in good health. Some clones in this sample may be carry-over from other donors' samples. The J gene is TRBJ2-5, the V gene TRBV28; D might be TRBD1 (5 bases). Sample: naive CD8+ T cells from PBMCs. CDR3 sequence (DNA): TGTGCCAGCAGTTTGGGGCTGACAGTCGGTGTGGAGACCCAGTACTTC. Its protein product is CASSLGLTVGVETQYF.